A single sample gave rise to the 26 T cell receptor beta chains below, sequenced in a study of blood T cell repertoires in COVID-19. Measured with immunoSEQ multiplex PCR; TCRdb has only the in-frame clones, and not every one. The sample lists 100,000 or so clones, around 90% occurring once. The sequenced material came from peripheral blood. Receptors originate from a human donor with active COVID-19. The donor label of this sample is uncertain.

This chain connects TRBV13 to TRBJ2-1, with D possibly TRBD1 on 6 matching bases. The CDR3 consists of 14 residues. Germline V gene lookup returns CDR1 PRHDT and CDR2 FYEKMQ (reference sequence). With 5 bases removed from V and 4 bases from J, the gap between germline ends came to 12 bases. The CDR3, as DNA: TGTGCCAGCAGCGGAATGACAGGTTACAATGAGCAGTTCTTC. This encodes CASSGMTGYNEQFF.

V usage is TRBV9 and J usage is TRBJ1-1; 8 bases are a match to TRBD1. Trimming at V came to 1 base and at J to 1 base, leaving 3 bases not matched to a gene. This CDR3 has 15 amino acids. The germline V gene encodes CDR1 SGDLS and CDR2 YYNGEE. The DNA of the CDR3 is TGTGCCAGCAGCGTATCCGGGACAGGGAACACTGAAGCTTTCTTT. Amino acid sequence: CASSVSGTGNTEAFF.

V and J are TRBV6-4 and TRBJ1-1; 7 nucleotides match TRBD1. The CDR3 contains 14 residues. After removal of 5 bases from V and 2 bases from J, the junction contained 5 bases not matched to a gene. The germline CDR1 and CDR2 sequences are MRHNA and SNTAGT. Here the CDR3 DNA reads TGTGCCAGCAGTCCGGGACAGTTAAACACTGAAGCTTTCTTT. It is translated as CASSPGQLNTEAFF.

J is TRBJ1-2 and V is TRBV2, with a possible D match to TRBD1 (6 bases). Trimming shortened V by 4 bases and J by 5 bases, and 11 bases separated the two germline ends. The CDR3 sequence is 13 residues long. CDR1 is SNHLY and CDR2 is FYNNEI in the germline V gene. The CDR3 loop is CASSAGTLYGYTF. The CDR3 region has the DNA TGTGCCAGCAGTGCCGGGACACTGTATGGCTACACCTTC.

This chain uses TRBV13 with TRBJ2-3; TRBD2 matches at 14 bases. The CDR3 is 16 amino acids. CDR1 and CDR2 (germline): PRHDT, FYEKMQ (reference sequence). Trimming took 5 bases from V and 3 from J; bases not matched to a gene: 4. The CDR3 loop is CASSKGLAGVTDTQYF. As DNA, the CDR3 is TGTGCCAGCAGCAAGGGACTAGCGGGGGTGACAGATACGCAGTATTTT.

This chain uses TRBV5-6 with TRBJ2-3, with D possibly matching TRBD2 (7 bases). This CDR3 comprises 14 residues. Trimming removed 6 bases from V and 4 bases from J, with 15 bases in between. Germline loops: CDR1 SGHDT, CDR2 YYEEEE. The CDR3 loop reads CASNPWGGPDTQYF. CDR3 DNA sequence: TGTGCCAGCAACCCCTGGGGGGGGCCAGATACGCAGTATTTT.

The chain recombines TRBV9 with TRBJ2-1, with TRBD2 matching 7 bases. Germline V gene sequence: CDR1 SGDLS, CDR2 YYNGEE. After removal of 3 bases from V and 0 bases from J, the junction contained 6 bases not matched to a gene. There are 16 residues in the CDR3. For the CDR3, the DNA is TGTGCCAGCAGCGCCTCCGGGACTAACTCCTACAATGAGCAGTTCTTC. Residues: CASSASGTNSYNEQFF.

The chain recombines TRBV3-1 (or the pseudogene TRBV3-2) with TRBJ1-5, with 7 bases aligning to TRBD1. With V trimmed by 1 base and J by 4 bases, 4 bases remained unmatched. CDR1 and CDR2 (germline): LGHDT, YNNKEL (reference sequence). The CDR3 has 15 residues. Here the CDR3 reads CASSQGQGGNQPQHF. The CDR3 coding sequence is TGTGCCAGCAGCCAAGGACAGGGTGGGAATCAGCCCCAGCATTTT.

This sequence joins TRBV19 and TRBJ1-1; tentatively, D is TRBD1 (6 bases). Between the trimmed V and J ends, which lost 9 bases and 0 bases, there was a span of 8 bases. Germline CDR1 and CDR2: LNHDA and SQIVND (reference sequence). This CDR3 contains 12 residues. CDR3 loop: CASGQLNTEAFF. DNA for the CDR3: TGTGCCAGCGGACAGCTGAACACTGAAGCTTTCTTT.

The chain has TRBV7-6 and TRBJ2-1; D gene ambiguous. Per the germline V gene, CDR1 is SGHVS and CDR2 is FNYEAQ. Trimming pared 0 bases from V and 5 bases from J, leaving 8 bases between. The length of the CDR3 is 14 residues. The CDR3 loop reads CASSLAVAHNEQFF. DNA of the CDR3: TGTGCCAGCAGCTTAGCGGTAGCACACAATGAGCAGTTCTTC.

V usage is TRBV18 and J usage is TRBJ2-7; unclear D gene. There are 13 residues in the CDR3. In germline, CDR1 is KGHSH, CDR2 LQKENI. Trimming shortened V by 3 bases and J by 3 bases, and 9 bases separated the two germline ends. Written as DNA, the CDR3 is TGTGCCAGCTCACCGAGGATAGACTACGAGCAGTACTTC. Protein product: CASSPRIDYEQYF.

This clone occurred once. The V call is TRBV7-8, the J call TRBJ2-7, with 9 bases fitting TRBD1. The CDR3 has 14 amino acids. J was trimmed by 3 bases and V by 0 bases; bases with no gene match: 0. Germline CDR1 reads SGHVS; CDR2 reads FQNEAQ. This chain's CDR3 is CASSLATGGYEQYF. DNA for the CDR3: TGTGCCAGCAGCTTAGCGACAGGGGGCTACGAGCAGTACTTC.

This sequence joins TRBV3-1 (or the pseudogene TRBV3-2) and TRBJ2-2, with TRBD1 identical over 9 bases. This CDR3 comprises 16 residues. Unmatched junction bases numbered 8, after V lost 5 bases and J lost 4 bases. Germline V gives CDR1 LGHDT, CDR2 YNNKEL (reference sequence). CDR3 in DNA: TGTGCCAGCAGCTGGACAGGGGCGAAGGTCACCGGGGAGCTGTTTTTT. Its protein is CASSWTGAKVTGELFF.

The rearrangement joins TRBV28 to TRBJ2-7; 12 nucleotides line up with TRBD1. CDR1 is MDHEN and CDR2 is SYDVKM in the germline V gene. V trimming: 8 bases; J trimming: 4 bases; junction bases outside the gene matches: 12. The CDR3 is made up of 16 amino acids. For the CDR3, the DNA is TGTGCCAGCGGCGGACCAGGGACAGGGGGCGTGTACGAGCAGTACTTC. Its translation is CASGGPGTGGVYEQYF.

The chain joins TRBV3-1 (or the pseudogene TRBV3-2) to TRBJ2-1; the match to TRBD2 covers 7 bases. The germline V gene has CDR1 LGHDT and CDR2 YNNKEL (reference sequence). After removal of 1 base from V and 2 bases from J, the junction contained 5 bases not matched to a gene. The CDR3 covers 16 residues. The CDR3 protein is CASSQGVRGAYNEQFF. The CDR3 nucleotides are TGTGCCAGCAGCCAAGGGGTACGGGGGGCCTACAATGAGCAGTTCTTC.

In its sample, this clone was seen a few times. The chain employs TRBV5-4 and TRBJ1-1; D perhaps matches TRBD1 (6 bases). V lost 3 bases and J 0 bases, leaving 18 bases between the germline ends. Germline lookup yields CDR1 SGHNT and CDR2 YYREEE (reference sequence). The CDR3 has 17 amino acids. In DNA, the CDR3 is TGTGCCAGCAGCTCCCCGGGGGGCTCTAGGGTGAACACTGAAGCTTTCTTT. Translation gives CASSSPGGSRVNTEAFF.

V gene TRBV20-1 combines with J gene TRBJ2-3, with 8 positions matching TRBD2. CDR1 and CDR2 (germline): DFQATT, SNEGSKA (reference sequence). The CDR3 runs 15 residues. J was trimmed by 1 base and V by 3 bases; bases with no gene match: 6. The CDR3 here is CSASGRGVRTDTQYF. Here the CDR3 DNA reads TGCAGTGCTAGTGGGCGGGGGGTGCGCACAGATACGCAGTATTTT.

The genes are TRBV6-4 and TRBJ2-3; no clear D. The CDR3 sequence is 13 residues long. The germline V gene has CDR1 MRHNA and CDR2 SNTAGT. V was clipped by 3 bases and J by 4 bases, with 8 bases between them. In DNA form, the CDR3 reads TGTGCCAGCAGTGATGGAGAAGCAGATACGCAGTATTTT. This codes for CASSDGEADTQYF.

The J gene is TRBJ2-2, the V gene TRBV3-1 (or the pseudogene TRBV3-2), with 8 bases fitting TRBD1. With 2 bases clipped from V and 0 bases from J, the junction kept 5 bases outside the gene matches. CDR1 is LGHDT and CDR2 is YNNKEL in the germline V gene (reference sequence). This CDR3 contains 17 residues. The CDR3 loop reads CASSQQGAGANTGELFF. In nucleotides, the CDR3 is TGTGCCAGCAGCCAACAGGGGGCTGGAGCGAACACCGGGGAGCTGTTTTTT.

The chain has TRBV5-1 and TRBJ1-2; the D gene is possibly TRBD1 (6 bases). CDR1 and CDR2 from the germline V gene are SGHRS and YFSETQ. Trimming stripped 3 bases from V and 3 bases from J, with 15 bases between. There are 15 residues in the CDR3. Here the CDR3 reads CASSSGTSFDYGYTF. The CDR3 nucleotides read TGCGCCAGCAGCTCCGGGACAAGCTTCGACTATGGCTACACCTTC. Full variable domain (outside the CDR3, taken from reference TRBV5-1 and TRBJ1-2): KAGVTQTPRYLIKTRGQQVTLSCSPISGHRSVSWYQQTPGQGLQFLFEYFSETQRNKGNFPGRFSGRQFSNSRSEMNVSTLELGDSALYLCASSSGTSFDYGYTFGSGTRLTVV.

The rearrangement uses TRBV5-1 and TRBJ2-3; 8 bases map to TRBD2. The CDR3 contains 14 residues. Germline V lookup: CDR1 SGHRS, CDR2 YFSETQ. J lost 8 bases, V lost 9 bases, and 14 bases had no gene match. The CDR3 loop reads CATSEAGGQGTQYF. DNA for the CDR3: TGCGCCACCTCGGAGGCGGGGGGCCAGGGTACGCAGTATTTT.

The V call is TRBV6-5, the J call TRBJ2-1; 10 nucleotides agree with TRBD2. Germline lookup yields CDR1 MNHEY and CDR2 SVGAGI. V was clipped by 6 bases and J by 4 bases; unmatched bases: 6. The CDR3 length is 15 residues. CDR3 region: CASSYTSGVYNEQFF. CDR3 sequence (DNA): TGTGCCAGCAGCTATACTAGCGGGGTTTACAATGAGCAGTTCTTC.

CDR3 DNA: TGTGCCAGCGAGGGGTTCGGGGGGCGGTCGTATTCTAATGAAAAACTGTTTTTT. It encodes CASEGFGGRSYSNEKLFF. The chain uses TRBV21-1 and TRBJ1-4. TRBV21-1 is described as a pseudogene. This CDR3 region has 18 residues.

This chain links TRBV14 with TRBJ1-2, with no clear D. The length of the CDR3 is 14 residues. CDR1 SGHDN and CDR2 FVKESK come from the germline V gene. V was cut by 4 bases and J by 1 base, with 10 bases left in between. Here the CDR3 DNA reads TGTGCCAGCAGCCCGTTGGAGATTAACTATGGCTACACCTTC. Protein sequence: CASSPLEINYGYTF.

CDR3 nucleotides: TGTGCCAGCTCACCATCCACGGGTGGCGTCACTGCTGAAGCTTTCTTT. This encodes CASSPSTGGVTAEAFF. The rearrangement uses TRBV18 and TRBJ1-1; D gene ambiguous. With 2 bases removed from V and 6 bases from J, the gap between germline ends came to 19 bases. The CDR3 covers 16 residues. From germline, CDR1 is KGHSH and CDR2 LQKENI.

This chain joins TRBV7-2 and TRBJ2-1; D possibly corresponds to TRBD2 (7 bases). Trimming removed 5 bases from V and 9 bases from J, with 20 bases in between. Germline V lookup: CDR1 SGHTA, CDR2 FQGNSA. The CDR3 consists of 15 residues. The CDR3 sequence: CASSQGGGGAIEQFF. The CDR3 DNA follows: TGTGCCAGCAGCCAGGGTGGAGGGGGGGCTATTGAGCAGTTCTTC.